The sequence of this T cell receptor beta chain was determined in a study of blood T cell repertoires in COVID-19 (TCRdb year 2020). A note on the overall study: Samples covering the acute and convalescent phases of COVID-19 were provided by collaborators in the United States, Italy and Spain. Where available, HLA class I and class II types were taken from metadata supplied by the sample provider and were not determined by assay-based typing. A de-identified subject ID, COVID-19 status, age in years and sex were almost always included in the sample metadata. The samples were drawn from two sources: the first 160 participants of the ongoing ImmuneRACE study, and 1,200 or so subjects contributed by 6 global collaborators. The dataset comprised deeply sampled blood TCRbeta repertoires from subjects exposed to, actively infected with, or recovered from COVID-19. The prospective study material was composed of cDNA or gDNA derived from T cells, B-cell-depleted T cells, or PBMCs. The repertoires were made available in a free public database intended to serve as a resource for research on the immune response to SARS-CoV-2. Paper-wide results and their limitations: The quantity of clinical and demographic metadata differed by source and by participant and was supplied without curation.

After removal of 5 bases from V and 2 bases from J, the junction retains 1 base not matched to a gene. The germline V gene yields SGHRS for CDR1 and YFSETQ for CDR2. From cysteine to phenylalanine, the CDR3 is 13 amino acids long. Only the CDR3 part of the read is kept: 39 bases, read in frame from the first base. TCRbeta CDR3 regions were amplified from genomic DNA by means of the immunoSEQ Assay, a bias-controlled multiplex PCR. In the source study's methods: Within the assay, amplification of reference gene primers was used to estimate how many nucleated cells each sample contained. To quantify the absolute abundance of each unique TCRbeta CDR3 rearrangement, sequence reads were collapsed and filtered. For each sample, productive Simpson clonality was calculated as the square root of Simpson's diversity index across productive rearrangements. TCRdb provides this immuneACCESS table in a form limited to in-frame rearrangements. Some clones are lacking; in checked studies, under half of them reflect an unresolved V gene, and why the rest are absent is not known. That table gives V, J and clone size, and the DNA gave D and trimming. The sample yields around 190,000 clones; about 79% were counted once. The ten top clones hold roughly an eighth of the sample.

Concerning this clone itself: No cognate antigen has been identified for it. No base quality information exists; no much larger clone differs at one position.

Collaborating institutions collected whole blood in K2EDTA tubes following their own protocols. Collaborator samples were shipped for TCRbeta analysis as frozen whole blood, isolated PBMCs, or DNA extracted from either sample type. The sequence derives from a human donor in a cohort sampled during active COVID-19. The specimen sequenced was peripheral blood. The sequence links TRBV5-1 to TRBJ2-3, with TRBD1 identical over 8 junction bases. The nucleotide sequence is TGCGCCAGCAGGACAGGGGCCACAGATACGCAGTATTTT. The resulting protein is CASRTGATDTQYF.